The T cell receptor beta chain under discussion was sequenced for a study of blood T cells in healthy people across ages. A J-beta primer mix and a sample-barcoded 5' primer were used in a second PCR of roughly 7 to 12 cycles. TCRdb processed the 5' RACE reads anew with MiXCR; each CDR3 protein has one entry. The profile shows about 780,000 distinct CDR3 sequences, about 42% of them singletons. The donors, healthy Caucasians from Russia, were aged roughly 6 to 90. Trimming stripped 2 bases from V and 1 base from J, with 11 bases between. Germline CDR1 KGHSY, CDR2 FQNENV. CDR3 size: 15 residues. V usage is TRBV16 and J usage is TRBJ1-2; D is undetermined. The origin of this receptor is a man aged 80 or over in good health. The sequenced material came from blood. The CDR3 protein is CASSQGDGFNYGYTF. CDR3 DNA sequence: TGTGCCAGCAGCCAAGGTGACGGATTTAACTATGGCTACACCTTC.